This T cell receptor beta chain was profiled in a study of shared T cell receptors in the human thymus. After removal of 10 bases from V and 6 bases from J, the junction contained 10 bases not matched to a gene. CDR3 length equals 14 residues. Germline CDR1 reads LNHDA; CDR2 reads SQIVND (reference sequence). The repertoire was sequenced with immunoSEQ multiplex PCR; TCRdb's copy has only in-frame clones and lacks some. The sample records approximately 580,000 clones, approximately 80% being singletons. This sample was also put to use in a study of human thymus T cells. That source reports: Infants, healthy and Finnish, who were having corrective surgery for congenital heart defects served as donors. Surgeons resected thymus tissue during corrective heart surgery.

The sample comprised thymocytes. The sequence was collected from a boy younger than two with a congenital heart defect. This chain joins TRBV19 and TRBJ2-1, with 9 bases lining up with TRBD2. CDR3 DNA sequence: TGTGCCACCGGTGGGCTAGCGGGGAGCAATGAGCAGTTCTTC. Encoded protein: CATGGLAGSNEQFF.